Following are 32 T cell receptor beta chains from one sample sequenced in a study of T cells after yellow fever vaccination. TCRdb processed the 5' RACE reads anew with MiXCR; each CDR3 protein has one entry. The table has 310,000 or so distinct CDR3 sequences, 6.5% to 8.5% seen once. The sequencing used PBMCs, collected roughly 45 days after the first yellow fever vaccination. These receptors all come from a young man who received the YFV17D yellow fever vaccine.

At least ten counts were recorded for this clonotype. The chain employs TRBV7-2 and TRBJ2-3; no clear D gene. Germline V CDR1 and CDR2: SGHTA, FQGNSA. The CDR3 is 14 residues long. Trimming removed 5 bases from V and 2 bases from J, with 11 bases in between. Here the CDR3 reads CASSPSGTTDTQYF. For the CDR3, the DNA is TGTGCCAGCAGCCCCTCCGGTACCACAGATACGCAGTATTTT.

This clonotype showed up just a few times. This chain joins TRBV5-1 and TRBJ1-1, with D unclear. The CDR3 is 14 residues long. The germline V gene encodes CDR1 SGHRS and CDR2 YFSETQ. V dropped 4 bases and J dropped 3 bases, with 13 bases sitting between them. Here the CDR3 reads CASSSYTEDTEAFF. CDR3 in DNA: TGCGCCAGCAGCAGTTACACGGAGGACACTGAAGCTTTCTTT.

This clonotype was recorded many times. The DNA for the CDR3 is TGTGCCAGCAGCTCAGGCCAGGGGGGGCGAGTGTACATTCAGTACTTC. This translates into CASSSGQGGRVYIQYF. The chain joins TRBV7-9 to TRBJ2-4; D is possibly TRBD1 or TRBD2 (7 bases each). Deletions cut 4 bases from V and 8 bases from J, with 21 bases between. This CDR3 region has 16 residues. CDR1 and CDR2 from the germline V gene are SEHNR and FQNEAQ (reference sequence).

V usage is TRBV6-1 and J usage is TRBJ1-6; tentative D call: TRBD1 (5 bases). The germline V and J ends were trimmed by 10 bases and 10 bases, with 23 bases remaining between them. This CDR3 has 15 amino acids. CDR1 MNHNS and CDR2 SASEGT come from the germline V gene. The chain's CDR3 is CATLRYGALRSPLHF. CDR3 DNA sequence: TGTGCCACCCTAAGATACGGGGCCCTCCGGTCACCCCTCCACTTT.

This chain connects TRBV20-1 to TRBJ2-5; TRBD1 might be the D (5 bases). V lost 1 base and J 0 bases, leaving 9 bases between the germline ends. CDR1 is DFQATT, CDR2 SNEGSKA, per germline (reference sequence). This CDR3 spans 14 amino acids. In DNA form, the CDR3 reads TGCAGTGCTAGAGCAGGGCTCCACCAAGAGACCCAGTACTTC. Translation gives CSARAGLHQETQYF.

This clonotype was found a few times. The chain recombines TRBV5-1 with TRBJ2-7; D not certain. The CDR3 is 13 residues long. V was pared by 0 bases and J by 6 bases, with 10 bases between. Germline CDR1 SGHRS, CDR2 YFSETQ. CDR3 in DNA: TGCGCCAGCAGCTTGGCCGGTAGGAGCGAGCAGTACGTC. It encodes CASSLAGRSEQYV.

This chain links TRBV27 with TRBJ1-5; 8 bases are a match to TRBD1. Trimming took 5 bases from V and 7 from J; bases not matched to a gene: 7. The CDR3 runs 14 residues. Germline lookup yields CDR1 MNHEY and CDR2 SMNVEV (reference sequence). The CDR3 is CASSRTGSGQPQHF. CDR3 nucleotide sequence: TGTGCCAGCAGTCGGACAGGGTCAGGCCAGCCCCAGCATTTT.

This clonotype was observed a handful of times. V and J are TRBV19 and TRBJ1-1, with unresolved D. V was pared by 3 bases and J by 1 base, with 12 bases between. This CDR3 is 15 amino acids long. Germline V lookup: CDR1 LNHDA, CDR2 SQIVND (reference sequence). CDR3: CASSISADSNTEAFF. The CDR3 nucleotides read TGTGCCAGTAGTATCTCGGCAGATTCGAACACTGAAGCTTTCTTT.

This clonotype was found a few times. The chain uses TRBV7-2 and TRBJ1-4; the match to TRBD1 covers 9 bases. The CDR3 runs to 16 residues. The germline gives CDR1 SGHTA, CDR2 FQGNSA. The V segment lost 2 bases and the J segment 5 bases; nucleotides outside the gene matches: 6. Here the CDR3 reads CASSLMGQGLNEKLFF. The DNA for the CDR3 is TGTGCCAGCAGCTTAATGGGACAGGGACTAAATGAAAAACTGTTTTTT.

This clonotype appeared a few times. The chain uses TRBV20-1 and TRBJ2-3; TRBD2 agrees at 9 bases. Germline CDR1 reads DFQATT; CDR2 reads SNEGSKA (reference sequence). CDR3 length equals 16 residues. V shed 5 bases, J shed 4 bases, and the junction held 13 bases outside the gene matches. The CDR3 sequence: CSAGPPASGVPDTQYF. For the CDR3, the DNA is TGCAGTGCTGGACCTCCGGCTAGCGGGGTCCCAGATACGCAGTATTTT.

The CDR3 spells CASTLPTDFSRLRANVLTF. CDR3 DNA: TGTGCCAGCACCCTTCCAACAGATTTCTCCCGTCTTCGGGCCAACGTCCTGACTTTC. The chain carries TRBV11-2 and TRBJ2-6; D is ambiguous. Germline-derived CDR1 and CDR2 are SGHAT and FQNNGV. Trimming cost V 7 bases and J 5 bases, with 27 bases left between them. The CDR3 spans 19 residues.

The chain links TRBV5-1 to TRBJ1-2; TRBD1 matches 12 bases. The CDR3 runs to 16 residues. Germline V gene data show CDR1 as SGHRS and CDR2 as YFSETQ. The ends lost 0 bases at V and 3 bases at J; junction bases unmatched: 3. CDR3 nucleotide sequence: TGCGCCAGCAGCTTGGATGGGACAGGGGGCTACTATGGCTACACCTTC. Translation: CASSLDGTGGYYGYTF.

This clonotype appeared many times. The chain is built from TRBV5-1 and TRBJ2-1; 7 bases are a match to TRBD1. From germline, CDR1 is SGHRS and CDR2 YFSETQ. This CDR3 is 16 amino acids long. V shed 4 bases and J 7 bases; nucleotides not matched to a gene: 14. The CDR3 sequence is CASSPITGVVYNEQFF. The DNA of the CDR3 is TGCGCCAGCAGCCCGATAACAGGGGTTGTATATAATGAGCAGTTCTTC.

This clonotype was counted at least ten times. This chain connects TRBV5-6 to TRBJ2-2, with 9 bases identical to TRBD1. Germline V CDR1 and CDR2: SGHDT, YYEEEE. J gave up 5 bases and V 4 bases, and 9 bases lay outside the gene matches. The CDR3 has 16 residues. The CDR3 bases are TGTGCCAGCAGCATCTCCGGGACAGGGCCTACCGGGGAGCTGTTTTTT. Amino acid sequence: CASSISGTGPTGELFF.

The V call is TRBV7-2, the J call TRBJ2-4; tentative D call: TRBD1 (6 bases). CDR3 size: 15 residues. Germline values: CDR1 SGHTA, CDR2 FQGNSA. V lost 0 bases to trimming and J lost 8 bases, with 14 bases between them. CDR3 in DNA: TGTGCCAGCAGCTTAGCGAGAGGGGGTGAGGACATTCAGTACTTC. Protein: CASSLARGGEDIQYF.

This clonotype was detected many times. DNA for the CDR3: TGTGCCAGCAGCGTAGGAGGGTTCACGGATACGCAGTATTTT. Translated, it gives CASSVGGFTDTQYF. The chain employs TRBV9 and TRBJ2-3; D perhaps matches TRBD2 (5 bases). Between the trimmed V and J ends, which lost 0 bases and 6 bases, there was a span of 11 bases. CDR1 and CDR2 from the germline V gene are SGDLS and YYNGEE. The CDR3 contains 14 residues.

This clonotype occurred many times. The CDR3 region has the DNA TGTGCCAGCAGCTTAGGCGGAACAGGCACTACTAACTATGGCTACACCTTC. Translated: CASSLGGTGTTNYGYTF. The chain couples TRBV7-2 to TRBJ1-2; D might be TRBD1 (5 bases). This CDR3 spans 17 amino acids. Deletions cut 1 base from V and 0 bases from J, with 15 bases between. Germline V gene lookup returns CDR1 SGHTA and CDR2 FQGNSA.

The chain employs TRBV6-2 or TRBV6-3 and TRBJ1-2; unclear D gene. Germline CDR1 is MNHEY and CDR2 is SVGEGT. This CDR3 region has 17 residues. V lost 7 bases, J lost 6 bases, and 27 bases lay in between. For the CDR3, the DNA is TGTGCCAGCACCACCCTCGGGCTGCTGGGAGGGAGAAATGGCTACACCTTC. Its translation: CASTTLGLLGGRNGYTF.

This clonotype occurred many times. The rearrangement joins TRBV12-3 or TRBV12-4 to TRBJ2-5; 12 nucleotides agree with TRBD2. The CDR3 has 15 residues. V lost 6 bases to trimming and J lost 5 bases; unmatched junction nucleotides: 7. The CDR3 protein is CASRMTSGGGETQYF. CDR3 in DNA: TGTGCCAGCAGGATGACTAGCGGGGGAGGGGAGACCCAGTACTTC.

In DNA form, the CDR3 reads TGTGCCATCAGTGGGGGACAGGGTAATTCACCCCTCCACTTT. Translated: CAISGGQGNSPLHF. V gene TRBV10-3 combines with J gene TRBJ1-6; 9 bases fit TRBD1. Germline V gene lookup returns CDR1 ENHRY and CDR2 SYGVKD. CDR3 size: 14 residues. The J segment lost 6 bases and the V segment lost 4 bases, leaving 1 base of the junction unmatched.

The chain recombines TRBV20-1 with TRBJ2-3, with 8 bases that match TRBD2. Trimming took 5 bases from V and 3 from J; bases not matched to a gene: 4. This CDR3 region has 13 residues. CDR1 DFQATT and CDR2 SNEGSKA come from the germline V gene (reference sequence). This CDR3 is CSAAPGGTDTQYF. CDR3 DNA sequence: TGCAGTGCTGCCCCGGGGGGGACAGATACGCAGTATTTT.

This clonotype was observed a handful of times. The rearrangement joins TRBV5-1 to TRBJ2-5; D is unresolved. The V and J ends lost 0 bases and 6 bases respectively, with 3 bases between them. The CDR3 is made up of 11 amino acids. From germline, CDR1 is SGHRS and CDR2 YFSETQ. The CDR3 DNA is TGCGCCAGCAGCTTGGCGAAGACCCAGTACTTC. Amino acid sequence: CASSLAKTQYF.

The table lists this clonotype with a few counts. The chain is built from TRBV12-5 and TRBJ2-5; no definite D call. The CDR3 covers 13 residues. The germline gives CDR1 LGHNT, CDR2 FRNRAP. V lost 6 bases, J lost 3 bases, and 11 bases lay in between. The CDR3 here is CASGRTFEETQYF. CDR3 bases: TGTGCTAGTGGGAGAACTTTTGAAGAGACCCAGTACTTC.

The rearrangement joins TRBV5-1 to TRBJ1-2; TRBD1 might be the D (6 bases). The CDR3 has 15 amino acids. V was trimmed by 0 bases and J by 2 bases, leaving 11 bases between them. The germline V gene has CDR1 SGHRS and CDR2 YFSETQ. The CDR3 region is CASSLGDMTNYGYTF. The CDR3, as DNA: TGCGCCAGCAGCTTGGGGGACATGACGAACTATGGCTACACCTTC. Full variable domain (missing parts from reference TRBV5-1 and TRBJ1-2): KAGVTQTPRYLIKTRGQQVTLSCSPISGHRSVSWYQQTPGQGLQFLFEYFSETQRNKGNFPGRFSGRQFSNSRSEMNVSTLELGDSALYLCASSLGDMTNYGYTFGSGTRLTVV.

This clonotype was counted ten times or more. The chain has TRBV5-6 and TRBJ2-1; the D is unclear. With 0 bases removed from V and 8 bases from J, the gap between germline ends came to 9 bases. Germline lookup yields CDR1 SGHDT and CDR2 YYEEEE. This CDR3 comprises 13 residues. In DNA, the CDR3 is TGTGCCAGCAGCTTGGTTTTCTTCGATGAGCAGTTCTTC. It yields the protein CASSLVFFDEQFF. The variable domain in full, with the rest retrieved from reference TRBV5-6 and TRBJ2-1, is DAGVTQSPTHLIKTRGQQVTLRCSPKSGHDTVSWYQQALGQGPQFIFQYYEEEERQRGNFPDRFSGHQFPNYSSELNVNALLLGDSALYLCASSLVFFDEQFFGPGTRLTVL.

This clonotype was recorded many times. J is TRBJ2-2 and V is TRBV5-6, with D perhaps matching TRBD2 (6 bases). The ends were cut back, 3 bases at V and 3 bases at J, with 18 bases in the middle. The germline V gene encodes CDR1 SGHDT and CDR2 YYEEEE. This CDR3 has 17 residues. The CDR3, as DNA: TGTGCCAGCAGCTCCCCACTGGGGGGTCGGGACACCGGGGAGCTGTTTTTT. Protein: CASSSPLGGRDTGELFF.

This clonotype has only a few counts. This rearrangement joins TRBV7-9 to TRBJ2-2; D remains unclear. The CDR3 totals 16 residues. Trimming stripped 3 bases from V and 0 bases from J, with 11 bases between. Germline V gene data show CDR1 as SEHNR and CDR2 as FQNEAQ (reference sequence). DNA for the CDR3: TGTGCCAGCAGCTTTAAGGAAATCGCGAACACCGGGGAGCTGTTTTTT. Translated: CASSFKEIANTGELFF.

This clonotype was recorded at least ten times. The rearrangement joins TRBV7-2 to TRBJ2-3, with D possibly matching TRBD1 (6 bases). V dropped 6 bases and J dropped 2 bases, with 12 bases sitting between them. Germline CDR1 and CDR2: SGHTA and FQGNSA. The CDR3 is 14 residues long. CDR3: CASRRDTYTDTQYF. The CDR3 nucleotides are TGTGCCAGCAGACGGGACACCTACACAGATACGCAGTATTTT.

This clonotype was recorded a few times. The CDR3 DNA reads as TGTGCCAGCAGCCCAGACAATTATCAGCCCCAGCATTTT. Protein sequence: CASSPDNYQPQHF. This chain connects TRBV7-9 to TRBJ1-5, with unresolved D. Germline lookup yields CDR1 SEHNR and CDR2 FQNEAQ (reference sequence). V lost 5 bases and J lost 5, with 10 bases in between. This CDR3 spans 13 amino acids.

This clonotype was seen more than once but under ten times. This chain links TRBV21-1 with TRBJ2-3. TRBV21-1 constitutes a pseudogene. The length of the CDR3 is 19 residues. The CDR3 reads CASSEHTPTGPISTDTQYF. DNA for the CDR3: TGTGCCAGCAGCGAGCATACCCCAACTGGACCAATCTCCACAGATACGCAGTATTTT.

This sequence joins TRBV5-1 and TRBJ1-4; D is possibly TRBD1 (5 bases). The V end was cut by 1 base, the J end by 7 bases, with 17 bases between. This CDR3 spans 16 amino acids. Germline assignment: CDR1 SGHRS and CDR2 YFSETQ. The CDR3 DNA follows: TGCGCCAGCAGCTTGTATCGGCGGGGCATTGGTGAAAAACTGTTTTTT. Translating gives CASSLYRRGIGEKLFF.

The chain has TRBV5-5 and TRBJ2-3; weak D call: TRBD1 (5 bases). CDR1 is SGHKS and CDR2 is YYEKEE in the germline V gene (reference sequence). This CDR3 contains 13 residues. With 9 bases removed from V and 2 bases from J, the gap between germline ends came to 13 bases. CDR3 nucleotide sequence: TGTGCCAAGTGCCCAGGGATCACAGATACGCAGTATTTT. Residues: CAKCPGITDTQYF.